This T cell receptor (beta chain) was retrieved from a study of cytomegalovirus exposure and HLA in healthy donors (dated by TCRdb to 2016 to 2017). Regarding the study in general: In an earlier analysis of 550 to 750 of the donors, 276 Gb of sequence data and 90 million to 130 million unique TCR beta sequences from about 179 million T cells were reported. The study combined high-throughput TCR immunosequencing, statistical association of individual TCRs with disease status, and machine learning to predict cytomegalovirus infection status. To study patterns of TCR occurrence, a later analysis re-analyzed previously published TCR beta repertoires from around 670 donors and added high-resolution HLA genotyping. The study aimed to test whether signatures of past pathogen exposure could be identified by cataloging public T cell receptors. An earlier analysis of more than 450 of the donors used high-throughput TCR beta sequencing to judge whether each TCR beta V gene segment behaved as functional or pseudogenic. All discovery cohort repertoires had been generated using a single sequencing platform. Typing coverage differed by locus: A, B, C, DRB1 and DQB1 were typed in about 629-630 donors, DQA1 in 500 to 550, DPA1 in approximately 600, and DPB1 in 472. In addition to the first cohort of 650 to 750 subjects, a separate validation cohort of approximately 120 different subjects was used. The genetic ancestry cluster associated with self-reported Caucasian donors included 65% to 90% of the roughly 400 genotyped donors. Several DR-DQ haplotypes were handled as single units for association and clustering because linkage in the cohort was strong. On average, over 200,000 unique TCR beta nucleotide sequences were sequenced per donor among 398 genotyped donors of the cohort, with 15% to 20% of those sequences being non-productive. HLA typing covered class I and class II loci at four-digit resolution. Donor age, sex, ethnicity and CMV serostatus were collected together with the repertoire data. Using immunosequencing, the study profiled T cell repertoires from about 610 subjects and related those repertoires to cytomegalovirus serostatus. In the later analysis, no new phenotypic data were used to find candidate immune exposures; instead, reliance was placed on TCR beta sequences and their occurrence across donors. An early release that covered fewer than 750 HLA-typed donors contained around 300 gigabases of sequencing data and approximately 85 million unique TCR sequences. A later genetic analysis took genome-wide SNP genotypes for 398 of the 666 donors and used that subset as a discovery cohort. Here is what the overall study found, with its caveats: Some IMGT-functional V segments, including TRBV6-2 and TRBV6-3, could not be distinguished by the 87-base-pair reads and were therefore excluded. Because some donors lacked HLA typing at each locus, the association tests relied only on the typed subset. While some public TCRs were present in many individuals, most TCR sequences turned up only very rarely across donors. In this cohort, only TCR beta chains were sequenced, and detectable features were limited by the absence of alpha or paired-chain data. In a later analysis, 15,000 to 20,000 TCR beta sequences were associated with specific HLA alleles at a false discovery rate of 0.05. According to a later analysis, parvovirus B19, influenza, CMV and Epstein-Barr virus appeared linked to several top co-occurrence clusters. In both the original and validation cohorts, the classifier was reported to diagnose cytomegalovirus status with high specificity and sensitivity. Compared with the roughly 710-donor mean, donors in an Asian-associated ancestry cluster had fewer N-insertions in productive TCRs, according to a later genetic analysis. A later genetic analysis associated a missense DCLRE1C variant with V-gene and J-gene trimming of TCR beta chains, and an independent cohort replicated the association. Presence/absence analyses assumed roughly uniform sequencing depth across donors, an assumption that may not hold. According to the authors, the approach could potentially be generalized to other disease states and immunological phenotypes. In vitro tests confirmed that three of the cytomegalovirus-associated TCR beta chains recognize cytomegalovirus antigens. Most CMV-associated TCR beta chains appeared to be HLA-restricted in a later analysis, and the HLA associations seemed to be driven largely by CMV exposure. Because counts were too low, approximately 15 rarely observed V segments, including chromosome 9 orphons, were excluded from the earlier analysis of fewer than 650 of the donors. A further reported finding was that TCR beta sequences accurately predicted the HLA-A and HLA-B alleles for most subjects in the first cohort. Correlated functional status among segregating V segments might be attributable to linkage disequilibrium, but an unknown experimental factor could not be ruled out. Compared with equally common non-associated chains, HLA-associated TCR beta chains in a later analysis were more clonally expanded and had lower generation probabilities. Immune exposure information for the cohort was limited to CMV serostatus. The sequencing pipeline was judged likely to have produced a cluster of highly shared sequence variants as a technical artifact. When HLA alleles, especially DR and DQ, strongly co-occurred, attributing TCR associations to individual alleles was difficult. In a later analysis, the rate of TCR association differed among HLA loci, with DRB1 alleles having the most associated TCRs and HLA-C alleles having the fewest. Broadly in line with IMGT annotations, most TCR beta V segments showed up in productive rearrangements about 90% or about 30% of the time in an earlier analysis of several hundred of the donors. The study listed 170 or so TCR beta chains as associated with cytomegalovirus.

Remarks on this clone: Its antigen remains undetermined. Base-call qualities are not available, and no considerably larger clone is one nucleotide away.

Receptor libraries were prepared by the immunoSEQ multiplex PCR assay. For the multiplex PCR, a mixture combining 60 forward primers for TCR Vbeta segments and 13 reverse primers for TCR Jbeta segments was used. The CDR3 region of rearranged TCR beta genes was amplified from genomic DNA with a multiplex PCR assay. The Illumina HiSeq System was used to sequence the amplified TCR beta libraries as 87-base-pair reads. On the authors' methods: Across the 670 or so repertoires, a later analysis counted around 80 million unique TCR beta chains, around 10 million of which were shared by at least two donors. Raw reads were error-corrected and collapsed into unique sequences with a nearest-neighbor algorithm that merged closely related sequences to remove PCR and sequencing errors. Alignment of CDR3 sequences to IMGT reference sequences was used to assign V, D and J gene segments. Each retained sequence needed at least a six-nucleotide match to both a V gene segment and a J gene segment. Rearrangements were classified as productive when the CDR3 lacked stop codons and remained in frame with V and J, and all other rearrangements were classified as non-productive. Following IMGT convention, CDR3 was defined as the stretch from the second conserved V-encoded cysteine to the conserved J-encoded phenylalanine. The earlier analysis of 587 of the donors excluded sequences that lacked an unambiguous match to a single V gene segment. In an earlier analysis of several hundred of the donors, a V segment was called functional when productive rearrangements were above 56.7%, and segregating when the standard deviation between donors exceeded 5%. A statistical classification framework was built for diagnosing cytomegalovirus status from the catalog of TCR beta chain sequences. A later analysis assigned V and J genes by comparing TCR nucleotide sequences with IMGT/GENE-DB human TR gene sequences. Using the TCRdist pipeline, a later analysis assigned CDR3 sequences along with most-parsimonious VDJ recombination scenarios. A later analysis defined each TCR beta chain by its CDR3 amino acid sequence plus V-gene family, and excluded reads lacking a unique V-gene family. As a way to deal with suspected cross-contamination and a sequencing artifact, a later analysis dropped approximately 570 nucleotide sequences that were highly shared and had low generation probability. In a later analysis, a clonal expansion index was calculated for each public chain from normalized within-repertoire ranks of inferred template counts. Generation probabilities in a later analysis came from a VDJ recombination model fitted to out-of-frame rearrangements, and those results were checked against IGoR. In a later analysis, hypergeometric tests were used to score TCR-TCR, TCR-HLA and TCR-CMV co-occurrence, with a repertoire-size bias correction applied to TCR pairs. A later analysis estimated false discovery rates by permuting HLA or CMV assignments 20 times. In a later analysis, co-occurring TCRs were grouped using DBSCAN, and TCRdist sequence similarity was added for clustering within HLA-allele-positive subsets. Repertoires with fewer than 30,000 or more than 120,000 public chains were left out of co-occurrence clustering, as were about five repertoires with anomalous nucleotide sharing. This is the immuneACCESS table as TCRdb keeps it, with only in-frame sequences that have V and J called. A part of the clones is gone; compared with another copy, unresolved V genes explain less than half, and the rest is unexplained. V, J and clone size derive from that table, while D and trimming were established from the DNA sequence. The sample table records roughly 200,000 clones; approximately 86% of these occur just once. Around 0.34% of the sample lies in the top ten.

Taken from the germline V gene, the CDR1 and CDR2 loops are MGHDK and SYGVNS. The CDR3 runs 15 residues from the cysteine to the phenylalanine. Just the 45-base CDR3 DNA is kept, in frame starting at base 1. For this chain, trimming is 4 bases at the V end and 8 bases at the J end, and the number of junction bases without a gene match is 8. In total, 630 or so healthy bone marrow donors made up the cohort. All cohort members were sampled while nominally healthy, although unrecorded immune exposures were likely present. The donor tested CMV seronegative, placing the donor among the 350 or so seronegative members of the cohort. Every donor gave a peripheral blood sample, and the peripheral blood mononuclear cells from that sample were used for TCR beta sequencing. Genomic DNA was extracted from the blood cell samples with the Qiagen DNeasy Blood Extraction Kit.

Sample: PBMCs. In this chain, TRBV25-1 is recombined with TRBJ2-1, with 10 junctional bases fitting TRBD1. This TCR was recovered from a woman aged 25 to 39 in good health and CMV-seronegative. In nucleotide form, the sequence is TGTGCCAGCAGTGTGGGACAGGGGATTTACGATGAGCAGTTCTTC. Protein translation: CASSVGQGIYDEQFF. Reference TRBV25-1 and TRBJ2-1 genes cover what lies past the CDR3, so the full variable domain is EADIYQTPRYLVIGTGKKITLECSQTMGHDKMYWYQQDPGMELHLIHYSYGVNSTEKGDLSSESTVSRIRTEHFPLTLESARPSHTSQYLCASSVGQGIYDEQFFGPGTRLTVL.